These T cell receptor beta chains were read from a single sample in a study of blood T cell repertoires in COVID-19. The method was immunoSEQ multiplex PCR; TCRdb's version includes in-frame clones alone and lacks a portion of them. The sample includes 230,000 or so clones, around 89% of them seen just once. The source material was PBMCs or T cells enriched from blood (not recorded which). The receptors derive from a woman in her thirties or forties with acute COVID-19. CDR3s include the opening cysteine and the closing phenylalanine or tryptophan. D genes are given only for firm matches. Rows give clone size only sometimes, using once, few, many, or a class for an expanded clone.

clone size: NA; J gene: TRBJ2-7; V gene: TRBV24-1; D gene: TRBD1; CDR3 protein: CATSQGQGTGEQYF; CDR3 DNA: TGTGCCACCAGCCAAGGACAGGGGACGGGGGAGCAGTACTTC
clone size: NA; J gene: TRBJ2-2; V gene: TRBV10-3; D gene: TRBD1; CDR3 protein: CASGQGNTGELFF; CDR3 DNA: TGTGCCTCCGGACAGGGGAACACCGGGGAGCTGTTTTTT
clone size: once; J gene: TRBJ2-2; V gene: TRBV9; D gene: TRBD2; CDR3 protein: CASSVGASGGTGELFF; CDR3 DNA: TGTGCCAGCAGCGTAGGAGCTAGCGGGGGGACCGGGGAGCTGTTTTTT
clone size: NA; J gene: TRBJ2-7; V gene: TRBV2; D gene: TRBD1; CDR3 protein: CASSSSIPGQGAPYEQYF; CDR3 DNA: TGTGCCAGCAGCTCCTCCATTCCGGGACAGGGGGCCCCCTACGAGCAGTACTTC
clone size: NA; J gene: TRBJ1-5; V gene: TRBV12-5; D gene: TRBD1; CDR3 protein: CASGEGQPNQPQHF; CDR3 DNA: TGTGCTAGTGGCGAGGGACAGCCAAATCAGCCCCAGCATTTT
clone size: NA; J gene: TRBJ2-5; V gene: TRBV19; D gene: NA; CDR3 protein: CASSMSGTYQETQYF; CDR3 DNA: TGTGCCAGTAGTATGTCCGGGACATACCAAGAGACCCAGTACTTC
clone size: NA; J gene: TRBJ1-4; V gene: TRBV10-3; D gene: NA; CDR3 protein: CAIRAAGVNEKLFF; CDR3 DNA: TGTGCCATCAGGGCGGCAGGGGTTAATGAAAAACTGTTTTTT
clone size: once; J gene: TRBJ1-6; V gene: TRBV15; D gene: NA; CDR3 protein: CATSRGQNHNSPLHF; CDR3 DNA: TGTGCCACCAGCAGAGGACAGAACCATAATTCACCCCTCCACTTT
clone size: NA; J gene: TRBJ1-1; V gene: TRBV4-1; D gene: NA; CDR3 protein: CASSRQTGGGWYTEAFF; CDR3 DNA: TGCGCCAGCAGCCGCCAGACAGGAGGAGGATGGTACACTGAAGCTTTCTTT
clone size: once; J gene: TRBJ1-5; V gene: TRBV18; D gene: TRBD1; CDR3 protein: CASSAGTVSQPQHF; CDR3 DNA: TGTGCCAGCTCAGCCGGGACAGTCAGCCAGCCCCAGCATTTT
clone size: once; J gene: TRBJ1-6; V gene: TRBV20-1; D gene: NA; CDR3 protein: CSASQGSDSPLHF; CDR3 DNA: TGCAGTGCTAGTCAGGGGAGTGATTCACCCCTCCACTTT
clone size: NA; J gene: TRBJ2-2; V gene: TRBV6-5; D gene: TRBD2; CDR3 protein: CASSGLAGGAGELFF; CDR3 DNA: TGTGCCAGCAGCGGACTAGCGGGAGGGGCCGGGGAGCTGTTTTTT
clone size: NA; J gene: TRBJ2-1; V gene: TRBV3-1/TRBV3-2; D gene: TRBD2; CDR3 protein: CASSHLDPILADRGVLLYNEQFF; CDR3 DNA: TGTGCCAGCAGCCATCTAGACCCCATACTAGCGGATAGAGGGGTTTTGCTCTACAATGAGCAGTTCTTC
clone size: NA; J gene: TRBJ2-3; V gene: TRBV20-1; D gene: NA; CDR3 protein: CSARYADTQYF; CDR3 DNA: TGCAGTGCTAGATATGCAGATACGCAGTATTTT
clone size: NA; J gene: TRBJ2-7; V gene: TRBV9; D gene: TRBD1; CDR3 protein: CASSVEGTGRYEQYF; CDR3 DNA: TGTGCCAGCAGCGTAGAAGGGACAGGACGCTACGAGCAGTACTTC
clone size: NA; J gene: TRBJ2-2; V gene: TRBV10-1; D gene: TRBD1; CDR3 protein: CASSGQGVTGELFF; CDR3 DNA: TGCGCCAGCAGTGGACAGGGTGTCACCGGGGAGCTGTTTTTT
clone size: NA; J gene: TRBJ2-5; V gene: TRBV5-8; D gene: TRBD2; CDR3 protein: CASNKNSGGEETQYF; CDR3 DNA: TGTGCCAGCAACAAAAATAGCGGGGGCGAAGAGACCCAGTACTTC